These 29 T cell receptor beta chains were sequenced from one sample in a study of response to subunit inactivated influenza vaccine. Via MiXCR, TCRdb re-called the RT-PCR reads, giving one row per CDR3 protein. Among 450,000 to 500,000 distinct CDR3 sequences, around 9.9% were seen once, and the ten largest hold roughly 12%. The sample was PBMCs from blood, taken roughly 46 days after vaccination. The receptors come from a man aged 50 or older who received an inactivated influenza vaccine.

This clonotype was seen only a few times. This chain connects TRBV5-1 to TRBJ2-1; a weak D match, TRBD2 (6 bases). Trimming removed 4 bases from V and 3 bases from J, with 17 bases in between. Germline loops: CDR1 SGHRS, CDR2 YFSETQ. The CDR3 is made up of 16 amino acids. The CDR3 DNA follows: TGCGCCAGCAGCCCCATTGTCCGGGGGATCTACAATGAGCAGTTCTTC. Protein product: CASSPIVRGIYNEQFF.

This clonotype was seen at least ten times. This sequence joins TRBV5-1 and TRBJ1-2; the match to TRBD1 covers 8 bases. The CDR3 has 16 residues. V was pared by 0 bases and J by 3 bases, with 7 bases of the junction left unmatched. Germline CDR1 is SGHRS and CDR2 is YFSETQ. The CDR3 sequence: CASSLVSGGHDYGYTF. CDR3 sequence (DNA): TGCGCCAGCAGCTTGGTCTCAGGGGGCCATGACTATGGCTACACCTTC.

This sequence joins TRBV24-1 and TRBJ2-1; TRBD2 aligns across 10 bases. The V gene end was trimmed by 4 bases and the J gene end by 0 bases; junction bases not matched to a gene: 2. The CDR3 totals 16 residues. Germline V gene sequence: CDR1 KGHDR, CDR2 SFDVKD. CDR3 loop: CATSDASGSSYNEQFF. DNA for the CDR3: TGTGCCACCAGTGACGCTAGCGGGAGCTCCTACAATGAGCAGTTCTTC.

The rearrangement uses TRBV5-1 and TRBJ2-7; 9 bases map to TRBD1. This CDR3 contains 16 residues. V shed 4 bases and J 1 base; nucleotides not matched to a gene: 9. Germline values: CDR1 SGHRS, CDR2 YFSETQ. The CDR3 DNA is TGCGCCAGCAGCGAGAGAGGGGGACAGGGATCCTACGAGCAGTACTTC. Its translation: CASSERGGQGSYEQYF.

This clonotype was observed a few times. V and J are TRBV10-3 and TRBJ2-1; the match to TRBD2 covers 12 bases. The junction had 12 bases not matched to a gene; V was cut back by 6 bases and J by 9 bases. This CDR3 is built from 16 residues. Germline V CDR1 and CDR2: ENHRY, SYGVKD. The CDR3 region is CAISLGLAGGGPEQFF. CDR3 bases: TGTGCCATCAGCCTGGGACTAGCGGGCGGGGGGCCTGAGCAGTTCTTC.

The chain employs TRBV12-3 or TRBV12-4 and TRBJ2-5; D is possibly TRBD2 (5 bases). The CDR3 sequence is 14 residues long. The V and J ends lost 7 bases and 5 bases respectively, with 17 bases between them. The CDR3 nucleotides are TGTGCCAGCACCCCCTATGGAGGCGGGGAGACCCAGTACTTC. Residues: CASTPYGGGETQYF.

This sequence joins TRBV12-3 or TRBV12-4 and TRBJ2-1; 9 bases are shared with TRBD2. The J segment lost 3 bases and the V segment lost 6 bases, leaving 6 bases of the junction unmatched. CDR3 length: 15 residues. The CDR3 nucleotides read TGTGCCAGCAGGGAGACTAGCGGTAACTACAATGAGCAGTTCTTC. This encodes CASRETSGNYNEQFF.

The chain links TRBV5-5 to TRBJ2-7; TRBD2 matches 8 bases. CDR3 size: 16 residues. V dropped 5 bases and J dropped 3; count of bases not matched to a gene: 13. Germline-derived CDR1 and CDR2 are SGHKS and YYEKEE (reference sequence). The CDR3 loop is CASSPRDSGGLYEQYF. The CDR3 coding sequence is TGTGCCAGCAGTCCAAGAGACAGCGGGGGTCTCTACGAGCAGTACTTC.

The sample holds many counts of this clonotype. This chain connects TRBV7-2 to TRBJ2-7; a weak D match, TRBD1 (6 bases). In germline, CDR1 is SGHTA, CDR2 FQGNSA. V lost 5 bases and J lost 0, with 8 bases in between. CDR3 length: 13 residues. The CDR3 reads CASSRTASYEQYF. The CDR3 DNA is TGTGCCAGCAGCAGGACAGCCTCCTACGAGCAGTACTTC.

This chain links TRBV20-1 with TRBJ2-7; 7 nucleotides align to TRBD1. The germline gives CDR1 DFQATT, CDR2 SNEGSKA (reference sequence). V shed 0 bases, J shed 4 bases, and the junction held 6 bases outside the gene matches. This CDR3 is built from 14 residues. The CDR3: CSARDFKGQYEQYF. CDR3 nucleotide sequence: TGCAGTGCTAGAGATTTTAAGGGACAGTACGAGCAGTACTTC.

The chain carries TRBV20-1 and TRBJ1-1; D remains unclear. The V gene's germline CDR1 is DFQATT and CDR2 SNEGSKA (reference sequence). The CDR3 runs 15 residues. V was shortened by 3 bases and J by 5 bases, with 19 bases between the two germline ends. This CDR3 is CSARGLPSFETEAFF. The CDR3 DNA is TGCAGTGCTAGGGGGTTACCCTCCTTCGAAACTGAAGCTTTCTTT.

This clonotype was observed at least ten times. The rearrangement joins TRBV28 to TRBJ2-1, with D possibly matching TRBD1 (6 bases). Germline V gene sequence: CDR1 MDHEN, CDR2 SYDVKM. Trimming took 6 bases from V and 6 from J, leaving 21 bases between them. CDR3 length equals 16 residues. In DNA, the CDR3 is TGTGCCAGCAGACCTTCGAAGACAGGTTTCGTCAATGAGCAGTTCTTC. Translation gives CASRPSKTGFVNEQFF. The full variable domain, with the rest looked up from reference TRBV28 and TRBJ2-1, is DVKVTQSSRYLVKRTGEKVFLECVQDMDHENMFWYRQDPGLGLRLIYFSYDVKMKEKGDIPEGYSVSREKKERFSLILESASTNQTSMYLCASRPSKTGFVNEQFFGPGTRLTVL.

This clonotype came up many times. V gene TRBV5-1 combines with J gene TRBJ2-3; tentative D call: TRBD2 (6 bases). Trimming pared 1 base from V and 3 bases from J, leaving 9 bases between. This CDR3 has 14 residues. The germline CDR1 and CDR2 sequences are SGHRS and YFSETQ. The CDR3 spells CASSLWGLTDTQYF. Here the CDR3 DNA reads TGCGCCAGCAGCTTGTGGGGACTGACAGATACGCAGTATTTT. Together with reference TRBV5-1 and TRBJ2-3, the CDR3 gives the full variable domain: KAGVTQTPRYLIKTRGQQVTLSCSPISGHRSVSWYQQTPGQGLQFLFEYFSETQRNKGNFPGRFSGRQFSNSRSEMNVSTLELGDSALYLCASSLWGLTDTQYFGPGTRLTVL.

The sample holds many counts of this clonotype. J is TRBJ2-3 and V is TRBV24-1; 8 nucleotides line up with TRBD1. The V segment lost 10 bases and the J segment 2 bases; nucleotides outside the gene matches: 10. Per germline, CDR1 KGHDR and CDR2 SFDVKD. This CDR3 is built from 15 residues. The CDR3 spells CATSLFQGATDTQYF. Written as DNA, the CDR3 is TGTGCCACGAGTCTCTTTCAGGGGGCCACAGATACGCAGTATTTT.

In DNA, the CDR3 is TGTGCCAGCAGCTTTGCCAGCGGGGAGAACACCGGGGAGCTGTTTTTT. Its translation is CASSFASGENTGELFF. The chain is built from TRBV7-3 and TRBJ2-2, with TRBD2 identical over 7 bases. Germline loops: CDR1 SGHTA, CDR2 FQGTGA. J was trimmed by 1 base and V by 3 bases; bases with no gene match: 5. This CDR3 comprises 16 residues.

This clonotype showed up just a few times. The chain links TRBV3-1 to TRBJ2-3; D gene unclear. Germline CDR1 LGHDT, CDR2 YNNKEL (reference sequence). V gave up 0 bases and J gave up 5 bases, with 6 bases separating them. The CDR3 totals 13 residues. CDR3 nucleotides: TGTGCCAGCAGCCAAGAATGGAGAGATACGCAGTATTTT. Translation: CASSQEWRDTQYF.

This clonotype turned up a few times. V gene TRBV20-1 combines with J gene TRBJ1-1, with D tentatively TRBD1 (5 bases). The CDR3 consists of 13 residues. Germline V CDR1 and CDR2: DFQATT, SNEGSKA (reference sequence). The V end was cut by 5 bases, the J end by 0 bases, with 10 bases between. This chain's CDR3 is CSAQGTVNTEAFF. CDR3 nucleotides: TGCAGTGCTCAAGGGACGGTGAACACTGAAGCTTTCTTT.

The rearrangement uses TRBV29-1 and TRBJ2-1, with 10 nucleotides matching TRBD1. Germline V CDR1 and CDR2: SQVTM, ANQGSEA. The CDR3 loop spans 18 amino acids. V shed 0 bases and J 8 bases; nucleotides not matched to a gene: 16. The CDR3 loop reads CSVEDLETGGAPHYEQFF. As DNA, the CDR3 is TGCAGCGTTGAAGATCTGGAGACAGGGGGCGCCCCACATTATGAGCAGTTCTTC.

This clonotype has at least ten counts. The chain is built from TRBV12-3 or TRBV12-4 and TRBJ2-1; D may be TRBD2 (6 bases). The V end was cut by 7 bases, the J end by 6 bases, with 19 bases between. The CDR3 sequence is 15 residues long. The CDR3 nucleotides are TGTGCCAGCACCCCGGAGGGCAATCCCATCAATGAGCAGTTCTTC. It is translated as CASTPEGNPINEQFF.

The chain has TRBV2 and TRBJ2-5; D is unclear. Trimming left V 3 bases short and J 7 bases short, with 15 bases between. This CDR3 is built from 14 residues. Germline values: CDR1 SNHLY, CDR2 FYNNEI. The CDR3 here is CASSDQTLVGTQYF. In DNA, the CDR3 is TGTGCCAGCAGTGACCAAACACTCGTAGGGACCCAGTACTTC.

The sample holds a few counts of this clonotype. The J gene is TRBJ1-4, the V gene TRBV5-5, with D tentatively TRBD1 (6 bases). Trimming cost V 4 bases and J 8 bases, with 15 bases left between them. The CDR3 is made up of 14 amino acids. Germline V gene sequence: CDR1 SGHKS, CDR2 YYEKEE (reference sequence). CDR3 residues: CASSEDRVREKLFF. For the CDR3, the DNA is TGTGCCAGCAGCGAGGACAGAGTGCGGGAAAAACTGTTTTTT.

This clonotype was seen a handful of times. The chain has TRBV4-2 and TRBJ2-1, with 12 bases matching TRBD2. V shed 0 bases and J 3 bases; nucleotides not matched to a gene: 12. In germline, CDR1 is LGHNA, CDR2 YNFKEQ. The CDR3 is 20 amino acids. The CDR3 DNA is TGTGCCAGCAGCCAAGAACCGGACAGGCGACTAGCGGGAGTCTACAATGAGCAGTTCTTC. This translates into CASSQEPDRRLAGVYNEQFF.

This clonotype was observed a handful of times. V is TRBV10-3 and J is TRBJ2-5, with D perhaps TRBD1 (7 bases). This CDR3 contains 13 residues. The germline V gene has CDR1 ENHRY and CDR2 SYGVKD. V was pared by 8 bases and J by 2 bases, with 12 bases between. The chain's CDR3 is CAIAGTVQETQYF. The CDR3 nucleotides read TGTGCCATCGCGGGGACAGTTCAAGAGACCCAGTACTTC.

The chain joins TRBV5-1 to TRBJ2-1, with D possibly TRBD2 on 5 matching bases. This CDR3 has 13 amino acids. Germline-derived CDR1 and CDR2 are SGHRS and YFSETQ. V lost 0 bases, J lost 9 bases, and 10 bases lay in between. The CDR3 DNA is TGCGCCAGCAGCTTGGCCCAGCGGAGTGAGCAGTTCTTC. It codes for CASSLAQRSEQFF.

The chain links TRBV4-1 to TRBJ2-1; perhaps TRBD2 as D (5 bases). Germline CDR1 MGHRA, CDR2 YSYEKL. The CDR3 loop spans 14 amino acids. Trimming removed 1 base from V and 9 bases from J, with 13 bases in between. This CDR3 is CASSQAPSHIEQFF. The DNA of the CDR3 is TGCGCCAGCAGCCAAGCTCCTAGCCACATTGAGCAGTTCTTC.

This chain uses TRBV5-1 with TRBJ1-2; D ambiguous. The V end was cut by 3 bases, the J end by 0 bases, with 12 bases between. The CDR3 covers 15 residues. The germline V gene encodes CDR1 SGHRS and CDR2 YFSETQ. CDR3 in amino acids: CASSSSSGANYGYTF. In DNA form, the CDR3 reads TGCGCCAGCAGCTCATCCTCCGGCGCTAACTATGGCTACACCTTC.

The V and J genes are TRBV9 and TRBJ1-5; possible D gene TRBD1, 6 bases. This CDR3 has 16 residues. Trimming pared 1 base from V and 7 bases from J, leaving 18 bases between. CDR1 and CDR2 from the germline V gene are SGDLS and YYNGEE. In DNA, the CDR3 is TGTGCCAGCAGCGTAAATTGGGCAGGGGTGGAACAGCCCCAGCATTTT. Protein sequence: CASSVNWAGVEQPQHF.

There are a few counts of this clonotype. This chain links TRBV21-1 with TRBJ1-1. TRBV21-1 is a recognized pseudogene. The CDR3 totals 16 residues. CDR3: CASSNPYSELNTEAFF. CDR3 coding DNA: TGTGCCAGCAGCAACCCATACAGCGAACTCAACACTGAAGCTTTCTTT.

The V and J genes are TRBV11-2 and TRBJ2-7; D call uncertain. Per the germline V gene, CDR1 is SGHAT and CDR2 is FQNNGV. The ends were cut back, 3 bases at V and 6 bases at J, with 9 bases in the middle. The CDR3 runs 12 residues. Written as DNA, the CDR3 is TGTGCCAGCAGCTTCGAATGGGGCGAGCAGTACTTC. Translation gives CASSFEWGEQYF.